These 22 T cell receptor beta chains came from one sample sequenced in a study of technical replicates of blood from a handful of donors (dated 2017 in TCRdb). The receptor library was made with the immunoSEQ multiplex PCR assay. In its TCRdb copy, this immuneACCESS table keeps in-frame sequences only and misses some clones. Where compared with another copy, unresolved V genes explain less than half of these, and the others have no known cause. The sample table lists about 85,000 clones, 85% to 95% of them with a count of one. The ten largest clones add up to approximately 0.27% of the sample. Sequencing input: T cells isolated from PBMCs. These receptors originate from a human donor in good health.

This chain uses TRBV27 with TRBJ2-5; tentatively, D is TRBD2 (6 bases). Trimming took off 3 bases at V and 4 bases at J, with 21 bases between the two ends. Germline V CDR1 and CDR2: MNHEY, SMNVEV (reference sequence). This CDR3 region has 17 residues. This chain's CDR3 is CASSFPEGLPEGETQYF. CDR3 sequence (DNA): TGTGCCAGCAGTTTCCCGGAGGGGCTCCCGGAGGGAGAGACCCAGTACTTC.

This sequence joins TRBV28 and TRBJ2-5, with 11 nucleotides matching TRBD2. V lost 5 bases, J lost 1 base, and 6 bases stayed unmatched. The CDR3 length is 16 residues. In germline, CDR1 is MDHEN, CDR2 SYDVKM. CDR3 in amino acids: CASSPPLAGGQETQYF. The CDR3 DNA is TGTGCCAGCAGTCCGCCTCTAGCGGGAGGCCAAGAGACCCAGTACTTC.

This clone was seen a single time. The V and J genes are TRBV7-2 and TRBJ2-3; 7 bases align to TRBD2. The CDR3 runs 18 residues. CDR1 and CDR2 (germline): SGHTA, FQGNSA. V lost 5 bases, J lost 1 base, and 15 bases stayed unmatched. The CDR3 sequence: CASSLTLRGNGGTDTQYF. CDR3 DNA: TGTGCCAGCAGCCTCACACTGCGGGGGAATGGGGGCACAGATACGCAGTATTTT.

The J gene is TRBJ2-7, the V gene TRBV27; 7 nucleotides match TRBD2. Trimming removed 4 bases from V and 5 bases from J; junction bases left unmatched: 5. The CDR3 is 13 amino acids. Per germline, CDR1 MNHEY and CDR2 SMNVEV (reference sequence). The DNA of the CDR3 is TGTGCCAGCAGTTGGGGGGGTTTCGACGAGCAGTACTTC. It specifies CASSWGGFDEQYF.

The CDR3 coding sequence is TGCGCCAGCAGCCGGGGGGACAGGGACACTGGAAACACCATATATTTT. Protein product: CASSRGDRDTGNTIYF. V gene TRBV4-1 combines with J gene TRBJ1-3, with 9 nucleotides matching TRBD1. The CDR3 length is 16 residues. The V gene's germline CDR1 is MGHRA and CDR2 YSYEKL. V shed 4 bases, J shed 2 bases, and the junction held 6 bases outside the gene matches.

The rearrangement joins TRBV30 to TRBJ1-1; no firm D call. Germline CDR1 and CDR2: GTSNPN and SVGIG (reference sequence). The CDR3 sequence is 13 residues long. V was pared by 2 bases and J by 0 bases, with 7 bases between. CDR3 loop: CAWSRSLNTEAFF. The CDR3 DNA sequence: TGTGCCTGGAGTAGGAGTTTGAACACTGAAGCTTTCTTT. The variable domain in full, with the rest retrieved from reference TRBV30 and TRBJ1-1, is SQTIHQWPATLVQPVGSPLSLECTVEGTSNPNLYWYRQAAGRGLQLLFYSVGIGQISSEVPQNLSASRPQDRQFILSSKKLLLSDSGFYLCAWSRSLNTEAFFGQGTRLTVV.

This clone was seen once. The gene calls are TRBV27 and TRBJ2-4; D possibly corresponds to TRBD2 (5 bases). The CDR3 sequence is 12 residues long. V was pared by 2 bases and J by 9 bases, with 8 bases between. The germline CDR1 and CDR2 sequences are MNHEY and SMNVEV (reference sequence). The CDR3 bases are TGTGCCAGCAGTTTAAGAGAGGGCATTCAGTACTTC. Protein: CASSLREGIQYF.

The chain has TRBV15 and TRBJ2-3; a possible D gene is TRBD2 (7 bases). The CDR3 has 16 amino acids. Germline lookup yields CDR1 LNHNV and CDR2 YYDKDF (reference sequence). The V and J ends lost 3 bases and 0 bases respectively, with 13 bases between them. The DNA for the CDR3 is TGTGCCACCAGCAGGGGGGGGCAGCTCAGCACAGATACGCAGTATTTT. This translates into CATSRGGQLSTDTQYF. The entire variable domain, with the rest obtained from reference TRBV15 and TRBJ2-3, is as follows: DAMVIQNPRYQVTQFGKPVTLSCSQTLNHNVMYWYQQKSSQAPKLLFHYYDKDFNNEADTPDNFQSRRPNTSFCFLDIRSPGLGDTAMYLCATSRGGQLSTDTQYFGPGTRLTVL.

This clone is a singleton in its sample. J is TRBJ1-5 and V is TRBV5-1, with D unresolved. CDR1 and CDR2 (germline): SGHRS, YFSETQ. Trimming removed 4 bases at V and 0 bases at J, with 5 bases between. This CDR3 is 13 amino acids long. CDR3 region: CASSRDSNQPQHF. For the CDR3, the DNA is TGCGCCAGCAGCCGAGATAGCAATCAGCCCCAGCATTTT.

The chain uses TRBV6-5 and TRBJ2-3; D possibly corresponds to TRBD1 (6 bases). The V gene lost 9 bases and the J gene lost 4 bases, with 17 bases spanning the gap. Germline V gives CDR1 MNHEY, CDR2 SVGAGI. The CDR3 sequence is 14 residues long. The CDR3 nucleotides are TGTGCCAGTGGATCACGAGAGGGGGCAGATACGCAGTATTTT. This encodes CASGSREGADTQYF.

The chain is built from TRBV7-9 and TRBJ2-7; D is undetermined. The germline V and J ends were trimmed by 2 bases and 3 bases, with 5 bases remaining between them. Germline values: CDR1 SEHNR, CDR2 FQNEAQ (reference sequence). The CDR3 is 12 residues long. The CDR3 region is CASSLTRYEQYF. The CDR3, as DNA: TGTGCCAGCAGCTTAACTCGCTACGAGCAGTACTTC. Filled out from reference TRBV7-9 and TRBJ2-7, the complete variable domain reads DTGVSQNPRHKITKRGQNVTFRCDPISEHNRLYWYRQTLGQGPEFLTYFQNEAQLEKSRLLSDRFSAERPKGSFSTLEIQRTEQGDSAMYLCASSLTRYEQYFGPGTRLTVT.

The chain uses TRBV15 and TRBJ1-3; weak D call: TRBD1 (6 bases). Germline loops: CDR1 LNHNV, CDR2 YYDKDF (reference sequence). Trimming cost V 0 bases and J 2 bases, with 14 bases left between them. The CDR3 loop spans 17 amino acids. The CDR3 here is CATSRDLRYRAGNTIYF. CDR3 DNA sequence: TGTGCCACCAGCAGAGATCTTCGGTACAGGGCTGGAAACACCATATATTTT.

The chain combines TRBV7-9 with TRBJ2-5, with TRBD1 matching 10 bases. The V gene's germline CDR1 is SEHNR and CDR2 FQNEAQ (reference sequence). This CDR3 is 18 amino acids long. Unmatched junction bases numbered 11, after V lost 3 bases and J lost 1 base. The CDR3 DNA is TGTGCCAGCAGCTTGGGGACAGGGGACTACCCTCCCCAAGAGACCCAGTACTTC. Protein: CASSLGTGDYPPQETQYF.

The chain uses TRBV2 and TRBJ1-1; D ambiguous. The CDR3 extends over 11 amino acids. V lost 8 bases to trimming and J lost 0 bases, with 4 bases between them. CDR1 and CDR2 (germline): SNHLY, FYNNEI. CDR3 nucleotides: TGTGCCAGCTCCTTGAACACTGAAGCTTTCTTT. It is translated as CASSLNTEAFF.

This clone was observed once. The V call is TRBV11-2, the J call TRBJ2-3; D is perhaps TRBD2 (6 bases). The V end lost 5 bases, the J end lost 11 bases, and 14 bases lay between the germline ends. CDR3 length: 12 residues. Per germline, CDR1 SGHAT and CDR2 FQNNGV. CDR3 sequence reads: CASSPGGWGQYF. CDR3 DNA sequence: TGTGCCAGCAGCCCCGGAGGGTGGGGGCAGTATTTT.

DNA for the CDR3: TGTGCCAGCAGTAGAACCGGTAGCGCTGAAGCTTTCTTT. This codes for CASSRTGSAEAFF. This chain links TRBV6-5 with TRBJ1-1; unclear D gene. V lost 5 bases and J 6 bases, leaving 13 bases between the germline ends. The CDR3 is 13 amino acids. From germline, CDR1 is MNHEY and CDR2 SVGAGI.

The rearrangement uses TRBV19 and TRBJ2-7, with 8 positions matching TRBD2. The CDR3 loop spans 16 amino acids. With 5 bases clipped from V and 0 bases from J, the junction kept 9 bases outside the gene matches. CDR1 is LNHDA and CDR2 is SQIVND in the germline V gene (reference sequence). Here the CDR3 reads CASSGLFTSGSYEQYF. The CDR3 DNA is TGTGCCAGTAGTGGACTATTCACTAGCGGCTCCTACGAGCAGTACTTC.

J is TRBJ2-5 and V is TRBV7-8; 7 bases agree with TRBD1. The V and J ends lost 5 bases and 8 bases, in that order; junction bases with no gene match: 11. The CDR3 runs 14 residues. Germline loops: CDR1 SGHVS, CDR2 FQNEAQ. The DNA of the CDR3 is TGTGCCAGCAGCGTCGATGGGGACAGCAGAACCCAGTACTTC. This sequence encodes CASSVDGDSRTQYF.

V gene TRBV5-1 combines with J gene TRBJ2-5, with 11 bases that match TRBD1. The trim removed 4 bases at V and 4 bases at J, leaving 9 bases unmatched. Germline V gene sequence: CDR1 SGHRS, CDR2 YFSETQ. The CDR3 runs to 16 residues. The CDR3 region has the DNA TGCGCCAGCAGCCCGAGGACAGGGGGCGCATCAGAGACCCAGTACTTC. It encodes CASSPRTGGASETQYF.

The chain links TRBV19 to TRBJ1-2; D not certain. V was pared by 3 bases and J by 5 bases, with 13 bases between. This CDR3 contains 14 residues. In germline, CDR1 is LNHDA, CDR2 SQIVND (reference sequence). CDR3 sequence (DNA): TGTGCCAGTAGTATCATCGGCGGTCCGTATGGCTACACCTTC. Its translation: CASSIIGGPYGYTF.

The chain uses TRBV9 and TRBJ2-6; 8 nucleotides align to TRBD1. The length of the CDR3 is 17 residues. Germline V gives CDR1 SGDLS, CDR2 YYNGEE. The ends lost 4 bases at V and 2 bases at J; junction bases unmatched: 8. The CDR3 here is CASSMDRAKTGANVLTF. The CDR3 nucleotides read TGTGCCAGCAGCATGGACAGGGCTAAAACTGGGGCCAACGTCCTGACTTTC.

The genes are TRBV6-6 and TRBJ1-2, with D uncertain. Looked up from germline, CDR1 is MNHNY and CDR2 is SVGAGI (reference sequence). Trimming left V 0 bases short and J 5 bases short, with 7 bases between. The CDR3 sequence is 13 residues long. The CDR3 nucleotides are TGTGCCAGCAGTTACTCGACCGGGTATGGCTACACCTTC. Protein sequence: CASSYSTGYGYTF.